The clone carrying this T cell receptor beta chain was seen repeatedly, ten times or more. Its specificity is unknown. The same CDR3 also results from other DNA sequences found in this sample. No treatment had been given to any patient before thyroid surgery. CDR1 and CDR2 from the germline V gene are MNHEY and SVGAGI. The V and J ends lost 2 bases and 13 bases respectively, with 9 bases between them. This CDR3 contains 12 residues. The entry originates in a study of metastatic and nonmetastatic thyroid tumors. For the study at large: Repertoires from blood and tumor or nodule tissue of malignant and benign thyroid patients were compared. Overall study results and limits: Significantly greater TCR beta diversity was reportedly found in malignant thyroid tumors than in benign nodules (in blood and tumor).

TCRdb used MiXCR to call clones anew from the PCR reads. The repertoire holds 25,000 to 30,000 clones, with 15% as singletons. The receptor comes from a male donor with papillary thyroid cancer or a benign thyroid nodule (not recorded which). Some clones in this sample may be carry-over from other donors' samples. The rearrangement joins TRBV6-5 to TRBJ1-6; D not resolved. What was sequenced was blood. The CDR3 nucleotides read TGTGCCAGCAGTTACCCTGGCGGGCCCCTCCACTTT. It codes for CASSYPGGPLHF.